The 9 T cell receptor beta chains reported below all come from one sample, sequenced in a study of metastatic and nonmetastatic thyroid tumors. TCRdb reassembled clones from the PCR reads with MiXCR. Found here are about 35,000 clones, roughly a fifth of them singletons; the top ten hold around 18%. Thyroid surgery had not been preceded by any treatment in any patient. The sequenced sample was blood. These receptors came from a female donor with papillary thyroid cancer or a benign thyroid nodule (not recorded which). Some clones in this sample may be carry-over from other donors' samples.

This clone was seen ten or more times. The rearrangement joins TRBV18 to TRBJ1-1; D gene ambiguous. V dropped 5 bases and J dropped 6 bases, with 10 bases sitting between them. CDR3 length equals 12 residues. The V gene's germline CDR1 is KGHSH and CDR2 LQKENI. CDR3 region: CASSIRPPEAFF. As DNA, the CDR3 is TGTGCCAGCTCAATCAGACCGCCTGAAGCTTTCTTT.

V and J are TRBV6-1 and TRBJ2-3, with no clear D. The CDR3 runs 13 residues. Germline assignment: CDR1 MNHNS and CDR2 SASEGT. Deletions cut 6 bases from V and 6 bases from J, with 13 bases between. CDR3 loop: CASRGIYGDTQYF. DNA for the CDR3: TGTGCCAGCAGGGGGATTTATGGGGATACGCAGTATTTT.

J is TRBJ2-7 and V is TRBV20-1, with TRBD1 matching 10 bases. This CDR3 has 14 amino acids. Germline loops: CDR1 DFQATT, CDR2 SNEGSKA (reference sequence). With V trimmed by 3 bases and J by 2 bases, 4 bases remained unmatched. CDR3 sequence (DNA): TGCAGTGCTAGTGGCGGACAGGGGGCCTACGAGCAGTACTTC. This sequence encodes CSASGGQGAYEQYF.

This clone was observed at least ten times. V is TRBV20-1 and J is TRBJ1-5, with a tentative D call TRBD1 (6 bases). Germline lookup yields CDR1 DFQATT and CDR2 SNEGSKA (reference sequence). The CDR3 has 12 residues. V lost 4 bases and J 7 bases, leaving 11 bases between the germline ends. The CDR3 loop reads CSATGGLQPQHF. The CDR3 DNA is TGCAGTGCTACTGGGGGCTTGCAGCCCCAGCATTTT.

This clone was counted many times. Distinct nucleotide sequences in the sample also encode this CDR3. Here the CDR3 DNA reads TGTGCCAGCAGCTCCCGGTGGGGGGAGACCCAGTACTTC. It is translated as CASSSRWGETQYF. The rearrangement links TRBV7-6 to TRBJ2-5, with D perhaps being TRBD1 or TRBD2 (5 bases each). Germline lookup yields CDR1 SGHVS and CDR2 FNYEAQ. The CDR3 has 13 amino acids. V was cut by 4 bases and J by 5 bases, with 11 bases left in between.

This clone appeared many times. This chain links TRBV20-1 with TRBJ1-4, with D perhaps matching TRBD1 (6 bases). The CDR3 is 11 residues long. The germline gives CDR1 DFQATT, CDR2 SNEGSKA (reference sequence). The CDR3 here is CSGQFNEKLFF. CDR3 DNA sequence: TGCAGCGGACAGTTTAATGAAAAACTGTTTTTT.

This clone was found many times. A much larger clone lies one base from this, so it may be a read error. This sequence joins TRBV27 and TRBJ2-7; D might be TRBD1 (6 bases). V dropped 6 bases and J dropped 2 bases, with 14 bases sitting between them. The CDR3 length is 14 residues. Germline V gene sequence: CDR1 MNHEY, CDR2 SMNVEV (reference sequence). For the CDR3, the DNA is TGTGCCAGCAGCCAACAGGGTAATCCCTACGAGCAGTACTTC. Amino acids: CASSQQGNPYEQYF.

In its sample, this clone ranks as medium-sized (0.01 to 0.1%). In nucleotides, the CDR3 is TGTGCCAGCAGTGAACCTCCGGGACAGACCTACGAGCAGTACTTC. Translation gives CASSEPPGQTYEQYF. The chain employs TRBV6-1 and TRBJ2-7; 7 bases align to TRBD1. V shed 2 bases and J 2 bases; nucleotides not matched to a gene: 6. Germline assignment: CDR1 MNHNS and CDR2 SASEGT. This CDR3 has 15 residues.

This clone was recorded many times. The rearrangement uses TRBV2 and TRBJ1-1; D gene unclear. Germline V lookup: CDR1 SNHLY, CDR2 FYNNEI. The CDR3 contains 13 residues. V gave up 5 bases and J gave up 1 base, with 8 bases separating them. This chain's CDR3 is CASSRNRNTEAFF. The CDR3 region has the DNA TGTGCCAGCAGTAGAAACAGGAACACTGAAGCTTTCTTT.